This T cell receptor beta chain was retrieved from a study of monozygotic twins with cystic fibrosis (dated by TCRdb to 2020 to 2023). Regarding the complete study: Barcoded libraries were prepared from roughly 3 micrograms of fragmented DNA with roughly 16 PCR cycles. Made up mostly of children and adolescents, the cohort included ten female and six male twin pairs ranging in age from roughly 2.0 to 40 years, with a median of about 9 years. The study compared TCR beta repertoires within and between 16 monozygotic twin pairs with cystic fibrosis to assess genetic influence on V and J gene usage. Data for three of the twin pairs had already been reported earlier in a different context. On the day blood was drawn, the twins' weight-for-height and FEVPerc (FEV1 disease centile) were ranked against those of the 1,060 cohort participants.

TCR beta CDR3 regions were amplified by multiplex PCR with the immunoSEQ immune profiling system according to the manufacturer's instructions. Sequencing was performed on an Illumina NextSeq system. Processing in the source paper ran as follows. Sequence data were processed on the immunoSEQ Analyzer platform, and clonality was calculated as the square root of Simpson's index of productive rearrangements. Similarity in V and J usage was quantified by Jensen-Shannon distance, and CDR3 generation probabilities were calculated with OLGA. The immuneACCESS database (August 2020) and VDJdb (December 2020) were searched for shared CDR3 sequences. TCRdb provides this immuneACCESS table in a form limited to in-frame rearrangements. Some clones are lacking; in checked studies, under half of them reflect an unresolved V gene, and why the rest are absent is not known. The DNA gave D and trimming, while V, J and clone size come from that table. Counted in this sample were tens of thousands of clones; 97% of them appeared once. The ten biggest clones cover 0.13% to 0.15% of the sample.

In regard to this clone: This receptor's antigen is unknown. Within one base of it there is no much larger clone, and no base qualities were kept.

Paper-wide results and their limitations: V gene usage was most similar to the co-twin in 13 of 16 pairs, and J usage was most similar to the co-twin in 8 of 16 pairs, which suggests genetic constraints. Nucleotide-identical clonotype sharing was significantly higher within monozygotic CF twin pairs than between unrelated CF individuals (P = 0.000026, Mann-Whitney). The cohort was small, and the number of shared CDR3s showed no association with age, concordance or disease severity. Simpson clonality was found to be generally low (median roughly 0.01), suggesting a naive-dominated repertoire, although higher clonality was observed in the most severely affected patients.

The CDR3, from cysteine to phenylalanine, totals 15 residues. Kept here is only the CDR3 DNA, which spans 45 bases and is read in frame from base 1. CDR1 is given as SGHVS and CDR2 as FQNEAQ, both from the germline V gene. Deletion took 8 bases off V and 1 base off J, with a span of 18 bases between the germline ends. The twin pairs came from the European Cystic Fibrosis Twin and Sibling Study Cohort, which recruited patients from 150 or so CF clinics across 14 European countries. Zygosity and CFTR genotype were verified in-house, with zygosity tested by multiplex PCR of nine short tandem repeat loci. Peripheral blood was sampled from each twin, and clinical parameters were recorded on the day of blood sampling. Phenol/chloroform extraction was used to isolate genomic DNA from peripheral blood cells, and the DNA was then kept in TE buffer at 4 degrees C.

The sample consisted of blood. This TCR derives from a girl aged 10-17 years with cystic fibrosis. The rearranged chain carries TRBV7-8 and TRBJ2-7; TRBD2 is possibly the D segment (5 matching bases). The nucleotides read TGTGCCAGCGCCATACCGTATCGACTATCCTACGAGCAGTACTTC. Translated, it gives CASAIPYRLSYEQYF.